This T cell receptor beta chain was sequenced during a study of OX40 agonist ivuxolimab in advanced cancers. Study at large: Patients treated during dose escalation were battling hepatocellular carcinoma, melanoma, renal cell or head and neck cancer. Study findings and constraints: At 0.1 to 3.0 mg/kg and by week 6, clonal expansion occurred in CD4+ and CD8+ blood T cells.

Exclusion of a patient followed from autoimmune disease history or systemic immunosuppression. Clones were sequenced by immunoSEQ multiplex PCR, and TCRdb holds only the in-frame ones, with some missing. The table has 90,000 to 100,000 clones, 88% seen once. The ends were cut back, 4 bases at V and 1 base at J, with 7 bases in the middle. The CDR3 loop spans 13 amino acids. In germline, CDR1 is LGHNT, CDR2 FRNRAP. In regard to this clone: The antigen remains unidentified.

This material consisted of CD4+ or CD8+ T cells sorted from blood, taken in a trial of the OX40 agonist ivuxolimab. The chain uses TRBV12-5 and TRBJ1-1; D gene uncertain. The TCR sequence derives from an adult with an advanced solid tumor such as melanoma, head and neck, liver or kidney cancer. CDR3 nucleotides: TGTGCTAGTGGTTCCGAGGAGAACACTGAAGCTTTCTTT. Amino acids: CASGSEENTEAFF.